This TCR beta chain stems from a study of blood T cell repertoires in COVID-19. Study-level background: The analysed material was cDNA or gDNA that came from T cells, B-cell-depleted T cells, or PBMCs.

This clone was detected only once. Authors' analysis steps: Nucleated cell number was recorded as an estimate derived from reference gene primer amplification. Generated by immunoSEQ multiplex PCR, the TCRdb table keeps only in-frame clones and is missing some. From that table come the V and J calls and clone size; the DNA was used to work out D and trimming. The profile shows about 200,000 clones, roughly 82% of them singletons. The CDR3 has 15 amino acids. Per germline, CDR1 SGHKS and CDR2 YYEKEE (reference sequence). V was pared by 4 bases and J by 2 bases, with 12 bases between. The sample taken for sequencing was peripheral blood. The sequence came from a human donor in a cohort sampled during active COVID-19. The J gene is TRBJ1-4, the V gene TRBV5-5; D ambiguous. The CDR3: CASSVLGVTNEKLFF. CDR3 in DNA: TGTGCCAGCAGCGTCCTCGGGGTGACTAATGAAAAACTGTTTTTT. The whole variable domain, remainder taken from reference TRBV5-5 and TRBJ1-4, is DAGVTQSPTHLIKTRGQQVTLRCSPISGHKSVSWYQQVLGQGPQFIFQYYEKEERGRGNFPDRFSARQFPNYSSELNVNALLLGDSALYLCASSVLGVTNEKLFFGSGTQLSVL.